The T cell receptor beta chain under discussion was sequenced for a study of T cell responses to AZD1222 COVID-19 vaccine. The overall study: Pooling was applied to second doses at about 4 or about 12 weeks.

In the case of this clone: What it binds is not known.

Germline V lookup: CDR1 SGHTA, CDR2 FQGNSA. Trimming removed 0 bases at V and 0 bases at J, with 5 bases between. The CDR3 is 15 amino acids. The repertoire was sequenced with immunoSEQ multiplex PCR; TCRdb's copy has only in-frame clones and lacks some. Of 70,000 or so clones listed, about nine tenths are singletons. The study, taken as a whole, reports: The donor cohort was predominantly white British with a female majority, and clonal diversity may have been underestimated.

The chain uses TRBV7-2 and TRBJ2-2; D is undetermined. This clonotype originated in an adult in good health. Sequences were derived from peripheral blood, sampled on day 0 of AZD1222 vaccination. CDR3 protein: CASSLALTNTGELFF. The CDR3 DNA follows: TGTGCCAGCAGCTTAGCATTGACGAACACCGGGGAGCTGTTTTTT. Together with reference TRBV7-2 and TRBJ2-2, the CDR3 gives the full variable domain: GAGVSQSPSNKVTEKGKDVELRCDPISGHTALYWYRQSLGQGLEFLIYFQGNSAPDKSGLPSDRFSAERTGGSVSTLTIQRTQQEDSAVYLCASSLALTNTGELFFGEGSRLTVL.